This T cell receptor beta chain was sequenced for a study of blood T cell repertoires in COVID-19. Study information: COVID-19 samples from acute and convalescent phases originated in the United States, Italy and Spain. T cells, B-cell-depleted T cells, or PBMCs supplied cDNA or gDNA.

Germline CDR1 and CDR2: SGHRS and YFSETQ. This CDR3 is 16 amino acids long. Germline trimming cut 0 bases from V and 1 base from J; bases unmatched to any gene: 4. Per the authors' pipeline: How many nucleated cells were present was estimated from reference gene primer amplification. The protocol was immunoSEQ multiplex PCR, while the TCRdb copy is restricted to in-frame clones and leaves out a portion. The D gene and trimming were derived from the DNA, and the V and J assignments and clone size from that table. Of about 180,000 clones listed, roughly 88% are singletons. This clonotype was sampled from a woman older than 75 with acute or convalescent COVID-19. The sequenced material came from peripheral blood. The rearrangement uses TRBV5-1 and TRBJ2-5, with 9 positions matching TRBD2. The CDR3 bases are TGCGCCAGCAGCTTGGGGAGCGGGGGGCCCCAAGAGACCCAGTACTTC. This translates into CASSLGSGGPQETQYF.